Sequencing of this T cell receptor (beta chain) was carried out in a study of identical twins. CDR1 and CDR2 (germline): MDHEN, SYDVKM. The CDR3 consists of 13 residues. V was pared by 6 bases and J by 4 bases, with 12 bases between. TCRdb re-derived calls from the 5' RACE reads in MiXCR, one entry per CDR3 protein. The data hold roughly 1.6 million distinct CDR3 sequences, with under 35% observed a single time. This clonotype has more than one count but fewer than ten. What was sequenced was cord blood. The sequence was collected from a newborn girl in good health. The chain links TRBV28 to TRBJ1-1; D ambiguous. CDR3 DNA: TGTGCCAGCAGGCGAACAGTGACCACTGAAGCTTTCTTT. Its protein is CASRRTVTTEAFF.